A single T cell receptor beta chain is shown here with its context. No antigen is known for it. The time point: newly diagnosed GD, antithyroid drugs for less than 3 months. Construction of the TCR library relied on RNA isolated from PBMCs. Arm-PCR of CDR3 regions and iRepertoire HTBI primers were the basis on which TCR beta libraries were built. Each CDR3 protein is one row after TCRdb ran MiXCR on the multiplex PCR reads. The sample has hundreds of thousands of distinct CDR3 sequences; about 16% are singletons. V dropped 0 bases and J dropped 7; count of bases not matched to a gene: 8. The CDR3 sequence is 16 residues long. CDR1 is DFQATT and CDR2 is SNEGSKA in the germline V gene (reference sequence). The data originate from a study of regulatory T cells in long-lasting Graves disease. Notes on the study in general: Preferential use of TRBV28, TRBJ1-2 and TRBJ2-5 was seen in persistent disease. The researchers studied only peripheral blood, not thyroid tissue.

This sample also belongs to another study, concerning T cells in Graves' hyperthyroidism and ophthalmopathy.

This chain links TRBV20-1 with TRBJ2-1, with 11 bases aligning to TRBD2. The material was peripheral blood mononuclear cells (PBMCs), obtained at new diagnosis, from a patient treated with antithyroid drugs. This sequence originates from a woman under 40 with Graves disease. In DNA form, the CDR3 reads TGCAGTGCTAGAGACGATGCGGGACTAGCGGTGAATGAGCAGTTCTTC. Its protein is CSARDDAGLAVNEQFF.